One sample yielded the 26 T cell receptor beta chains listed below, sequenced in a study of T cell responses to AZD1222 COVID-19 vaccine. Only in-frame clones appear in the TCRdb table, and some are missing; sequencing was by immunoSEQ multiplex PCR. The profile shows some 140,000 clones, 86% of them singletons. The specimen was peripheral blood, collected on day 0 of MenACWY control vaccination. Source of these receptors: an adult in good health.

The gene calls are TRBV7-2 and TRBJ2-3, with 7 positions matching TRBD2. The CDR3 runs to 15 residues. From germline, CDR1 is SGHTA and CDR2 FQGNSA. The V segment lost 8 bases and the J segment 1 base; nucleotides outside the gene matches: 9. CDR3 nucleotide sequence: TGTGCCAGCGGCCCCCGCAGCGGGGGCACAGATACGCAGTATTTT. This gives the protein CASGPRSGGTDTQYF. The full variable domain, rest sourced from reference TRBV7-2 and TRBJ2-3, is GAGVSQSPSNKVTEKGKDVELRCDPISGHTALYWYRQSLGQGLEFLIYFQGNSAPDKSGLPSDRFSAERTGGSVSTLTIQRTQQEDSAVYLCASGPRSGGTDTQYFGPGTRLTVL.

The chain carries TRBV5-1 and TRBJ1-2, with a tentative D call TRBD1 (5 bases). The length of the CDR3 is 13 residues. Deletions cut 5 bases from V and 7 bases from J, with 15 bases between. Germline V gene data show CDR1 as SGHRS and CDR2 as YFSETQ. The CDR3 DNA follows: TGCGCCAGCAGGCCCCAGACAGAGGGTGGCTACACCTTC. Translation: CASRPQTEGGYTF.

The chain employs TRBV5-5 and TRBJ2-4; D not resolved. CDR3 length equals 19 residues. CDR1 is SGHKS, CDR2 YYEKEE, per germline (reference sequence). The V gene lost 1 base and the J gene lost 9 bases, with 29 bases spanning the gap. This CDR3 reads CASSLFKGTFSPNTGIQYF. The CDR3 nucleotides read TGTGCCAGCAGCTTGTTCAAGGGTACTTTTAGCCCCAATACTGGCATTCAGTACTTC. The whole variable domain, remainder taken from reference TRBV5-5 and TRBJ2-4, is DAGVTQSPTHLIKTRGQQVTLRCSPISGHKSVSWYQQVLGQGPQFIFQYYEKEERGRGNFPDRFSARQFPNYSSELNVNALLLGDSALYLCASSLFKGTFSPNTGIQYFGAGTRLSVL.

The CDR3 DNA reads as TGTGCCATAGCGGGAGGGTTCAAGGATACGCAGTATTTT. Encoded protein: CAIAGGFKDTQYF. The chain recombines TRBV10-3 with TRBJ2-3; TRBD2 matches at 10 bases. From germline, CDR1 is ENHRY and CDR2 SYGVKD. The V segment lost 9 bases and the J segment 6 bases; nucleotides outside the gene matches: 6. The CDR3 extends over 13 amino acids.

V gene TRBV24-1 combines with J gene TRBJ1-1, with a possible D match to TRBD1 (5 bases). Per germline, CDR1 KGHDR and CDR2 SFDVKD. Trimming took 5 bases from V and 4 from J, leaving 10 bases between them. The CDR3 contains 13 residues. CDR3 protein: CATSGGELTEAFF. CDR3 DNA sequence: TGTGCCACCAGTGGAGGGGAGCTCACTGAAGCTTTCTTT.

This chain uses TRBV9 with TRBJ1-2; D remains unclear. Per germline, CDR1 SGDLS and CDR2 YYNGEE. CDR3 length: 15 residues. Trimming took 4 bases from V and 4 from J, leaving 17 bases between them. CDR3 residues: CASSLNPGTAYGYTF. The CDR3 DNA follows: TGTGCCAGCAGCCTGAATCCTGGCACCGCCTATGGCTACACCTTC.

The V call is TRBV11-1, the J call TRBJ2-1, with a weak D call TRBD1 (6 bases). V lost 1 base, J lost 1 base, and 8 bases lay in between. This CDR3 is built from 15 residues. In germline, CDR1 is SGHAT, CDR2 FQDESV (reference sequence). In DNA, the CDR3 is TGTGCCAGCAGCTTAGAAACAGGGTCCTACAATGAGCAGTTCTTC. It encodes CASSLETGSYNEQFF.

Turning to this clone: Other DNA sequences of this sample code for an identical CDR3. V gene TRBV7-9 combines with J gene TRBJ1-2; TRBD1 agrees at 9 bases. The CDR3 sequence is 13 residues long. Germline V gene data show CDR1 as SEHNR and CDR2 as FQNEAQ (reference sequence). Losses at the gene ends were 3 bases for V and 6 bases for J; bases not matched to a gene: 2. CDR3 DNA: TGTGCCAGCAGCTTGGGGACAGGGAATGGCTACACCTTC. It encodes CASSLGTGNGYTF.

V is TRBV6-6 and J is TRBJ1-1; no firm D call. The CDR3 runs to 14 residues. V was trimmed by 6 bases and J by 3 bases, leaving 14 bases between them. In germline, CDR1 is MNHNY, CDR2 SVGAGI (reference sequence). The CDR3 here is CASRRRAPDTEAFF. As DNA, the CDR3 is TGTGCCAGCAGGAGAAGGGCGCCGGACACTGAAGCTTTCTTT.

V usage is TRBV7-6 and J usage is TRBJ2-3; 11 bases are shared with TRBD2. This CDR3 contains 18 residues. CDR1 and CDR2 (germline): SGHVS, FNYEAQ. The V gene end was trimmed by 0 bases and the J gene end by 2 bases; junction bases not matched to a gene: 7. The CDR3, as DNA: TGTGCCAGCAGCTTAGCGGCTAGCGGGGGGCACATCACAGATACGCAGTATTTT. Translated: CASSLAASGGHITDTQYF.

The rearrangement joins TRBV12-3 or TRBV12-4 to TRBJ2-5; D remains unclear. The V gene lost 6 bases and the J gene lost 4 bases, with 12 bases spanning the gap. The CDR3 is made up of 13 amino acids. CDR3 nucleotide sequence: TGTGCCAGCAGACCACCGGGTGCAGAGACCCAGTACTTC. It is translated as CASRPPGAETQYF.

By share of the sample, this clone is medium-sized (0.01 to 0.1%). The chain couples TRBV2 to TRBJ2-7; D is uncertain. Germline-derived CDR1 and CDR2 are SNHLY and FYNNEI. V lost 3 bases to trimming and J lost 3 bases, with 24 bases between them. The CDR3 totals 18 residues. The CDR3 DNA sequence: TGTGCCAGCAGTGAGGCACCTGCGATCGATGGAGCCCACTACGAGCAGTACGTC. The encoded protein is CASSEAPAIDGAHYEQYV.

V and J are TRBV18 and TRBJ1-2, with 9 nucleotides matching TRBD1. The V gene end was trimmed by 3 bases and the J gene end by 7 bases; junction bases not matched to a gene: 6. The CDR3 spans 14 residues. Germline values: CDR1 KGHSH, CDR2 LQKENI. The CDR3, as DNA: TGTGCCAGCTCACCCCCGGGACAGGGAATTGGCTACACCTTC. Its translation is CASSPPGQGIGYTF.

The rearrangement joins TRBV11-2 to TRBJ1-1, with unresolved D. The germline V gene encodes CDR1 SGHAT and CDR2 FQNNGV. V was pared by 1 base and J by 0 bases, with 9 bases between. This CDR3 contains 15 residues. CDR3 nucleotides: TGTGCCAGCAGCTTAGTTAGGCGGTTGAACACTGAAGCTTTCTTT. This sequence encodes CASSLVRRLNTEAFF.

The CDR3 region has the DNA TGTGCCAGCAGCCTAAGACACCCCTCAGGGAGGGATAGCAATCAGCCCCAGCATTTT. This sequence encodes CASSLRHPSGRDSNQPQHF. The chain couples TRBV7-8 to TRBJ1-5, with a possible D match to TRBD1 (5 bases). In germline, CDR1 is SGHVS, CDR2 FQNEAQ. Trimming pared 5 bases from V and 0 bases from J, leaving 23 bases between. The CDR3 totals 19 residues.

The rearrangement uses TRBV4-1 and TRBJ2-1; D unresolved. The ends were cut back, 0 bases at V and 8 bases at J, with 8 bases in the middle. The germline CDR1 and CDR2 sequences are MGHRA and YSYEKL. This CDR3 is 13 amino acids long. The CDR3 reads CASSQDVSYEQFF. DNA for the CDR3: TGCGCCAGCAGCCAAGATGTTAGCTATGAGCAGTTCTTC.

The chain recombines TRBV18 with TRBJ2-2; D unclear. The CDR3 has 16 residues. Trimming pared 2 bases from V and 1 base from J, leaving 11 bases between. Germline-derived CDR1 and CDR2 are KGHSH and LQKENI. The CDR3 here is CASSPTRIQNTGELFF. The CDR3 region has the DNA TGTGCCAGCTCACCAACACGAATACAGAACACCGGGGAGCTGTTTTTT.

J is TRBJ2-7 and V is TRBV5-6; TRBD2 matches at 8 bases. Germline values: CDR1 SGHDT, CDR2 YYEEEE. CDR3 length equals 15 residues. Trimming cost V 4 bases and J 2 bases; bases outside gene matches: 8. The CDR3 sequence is CASSTLADPTYEQYV. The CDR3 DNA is TGTGCCAGCAGCACACTAGCGGACCCCACCTACGAGCAGTACGTC.

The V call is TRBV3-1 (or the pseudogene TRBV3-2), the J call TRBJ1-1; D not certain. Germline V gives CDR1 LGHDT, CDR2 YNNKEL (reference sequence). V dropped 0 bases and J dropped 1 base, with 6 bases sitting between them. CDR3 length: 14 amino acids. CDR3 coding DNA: TGTGCCAGCAGCCAAGAGGCAGCGAACACTGAAGCTTTCTTT. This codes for CASSQEAANTEAFF.

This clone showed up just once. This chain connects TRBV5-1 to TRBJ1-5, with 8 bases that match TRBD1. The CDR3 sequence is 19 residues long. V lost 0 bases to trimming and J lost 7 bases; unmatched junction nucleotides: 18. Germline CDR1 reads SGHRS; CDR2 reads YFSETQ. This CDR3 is CASSLGPRMQGADRQPQHF. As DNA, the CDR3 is TGCGCCAGCAGCTTGGGGCCCCGGATGCAGGGGGCCGATCGACAGCCCCAGCATTTT.

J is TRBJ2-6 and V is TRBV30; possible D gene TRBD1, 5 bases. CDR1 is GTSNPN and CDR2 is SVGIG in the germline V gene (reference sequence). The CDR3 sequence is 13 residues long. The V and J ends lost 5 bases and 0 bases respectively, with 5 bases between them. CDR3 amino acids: CAWDSSGANVLTF. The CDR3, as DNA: TGTGCCTGGGACAGCTCTGGGGCCAACGTCCTGACTTTC.

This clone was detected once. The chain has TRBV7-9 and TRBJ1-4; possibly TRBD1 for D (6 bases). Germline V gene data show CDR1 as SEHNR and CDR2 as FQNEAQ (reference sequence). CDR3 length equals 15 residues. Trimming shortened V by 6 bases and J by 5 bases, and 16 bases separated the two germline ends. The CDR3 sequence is CASRFDGQGNEKLFF. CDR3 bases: TGTGCCAGCAGATTCGACGGCCAGGGGAATGAAAAACTGTTTTTT.

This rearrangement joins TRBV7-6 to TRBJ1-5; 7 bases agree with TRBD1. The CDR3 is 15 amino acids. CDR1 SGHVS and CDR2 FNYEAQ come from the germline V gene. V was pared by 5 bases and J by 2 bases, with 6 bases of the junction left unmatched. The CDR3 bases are TGTGCCAGCAGCCGGACAGGATTTGGCAATCAGCCCCAGCATTTT. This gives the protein CASSRTGFGNQPQHF.

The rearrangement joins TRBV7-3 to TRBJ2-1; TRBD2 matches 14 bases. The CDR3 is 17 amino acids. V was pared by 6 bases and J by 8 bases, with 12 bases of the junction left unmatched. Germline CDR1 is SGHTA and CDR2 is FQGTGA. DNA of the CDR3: TGTGCCAGCAGTCGAACATCAGGGACTAGCGGGAGTGATGAGCAGTTCTTC. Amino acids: CASSRTSGTSGSDEQFF.

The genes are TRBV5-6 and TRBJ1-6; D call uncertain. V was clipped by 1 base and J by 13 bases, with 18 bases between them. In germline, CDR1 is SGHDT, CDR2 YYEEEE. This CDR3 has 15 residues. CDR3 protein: CASSLRQALFSPLHF. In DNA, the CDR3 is TGTGCCAGCAGCTTGAGGCAGGCATTGTTTTCGCCCCTCCACTTT.

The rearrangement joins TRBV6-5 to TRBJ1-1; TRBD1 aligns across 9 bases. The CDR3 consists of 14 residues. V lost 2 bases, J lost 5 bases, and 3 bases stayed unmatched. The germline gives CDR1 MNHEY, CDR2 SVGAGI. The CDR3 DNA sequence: TGTGCCAGCAGTTACGGACAGGGGAGGACTGAAGCTTTCTTT. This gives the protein CASSYGQGRTEAFF.